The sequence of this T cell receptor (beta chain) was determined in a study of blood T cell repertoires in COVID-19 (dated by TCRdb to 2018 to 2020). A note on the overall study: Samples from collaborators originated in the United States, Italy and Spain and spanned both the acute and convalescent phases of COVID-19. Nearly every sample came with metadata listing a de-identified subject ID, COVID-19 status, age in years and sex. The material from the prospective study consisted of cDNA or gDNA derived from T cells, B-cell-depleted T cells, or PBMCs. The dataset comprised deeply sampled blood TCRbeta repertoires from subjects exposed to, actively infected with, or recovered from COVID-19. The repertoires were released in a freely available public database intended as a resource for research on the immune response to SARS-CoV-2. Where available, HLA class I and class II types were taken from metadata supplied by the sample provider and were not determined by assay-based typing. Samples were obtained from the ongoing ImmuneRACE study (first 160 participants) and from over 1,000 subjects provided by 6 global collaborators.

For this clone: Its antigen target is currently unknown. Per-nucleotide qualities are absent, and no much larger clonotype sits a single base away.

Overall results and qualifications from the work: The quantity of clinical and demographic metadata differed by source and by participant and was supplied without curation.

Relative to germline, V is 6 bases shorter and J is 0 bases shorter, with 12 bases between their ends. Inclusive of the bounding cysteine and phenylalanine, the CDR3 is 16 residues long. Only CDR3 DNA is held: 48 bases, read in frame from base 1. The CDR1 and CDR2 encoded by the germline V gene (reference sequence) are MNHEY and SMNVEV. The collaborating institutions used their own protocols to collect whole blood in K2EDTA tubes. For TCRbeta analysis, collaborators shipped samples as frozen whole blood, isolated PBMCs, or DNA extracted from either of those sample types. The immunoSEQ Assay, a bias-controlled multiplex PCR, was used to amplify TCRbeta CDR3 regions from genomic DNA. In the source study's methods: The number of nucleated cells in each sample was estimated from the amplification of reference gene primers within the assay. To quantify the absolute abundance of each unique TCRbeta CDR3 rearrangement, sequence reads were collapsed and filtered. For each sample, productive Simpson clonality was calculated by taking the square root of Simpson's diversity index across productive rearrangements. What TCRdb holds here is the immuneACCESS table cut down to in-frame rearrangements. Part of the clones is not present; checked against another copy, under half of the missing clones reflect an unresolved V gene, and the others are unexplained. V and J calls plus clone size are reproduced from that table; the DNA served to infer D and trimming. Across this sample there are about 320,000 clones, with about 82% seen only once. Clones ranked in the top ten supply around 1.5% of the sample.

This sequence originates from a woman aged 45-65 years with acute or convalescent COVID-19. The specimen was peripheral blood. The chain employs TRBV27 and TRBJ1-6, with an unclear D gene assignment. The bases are TGTGCCAGCAGCATAGAGTGGAGCTCCTATAATTCACCCCTCCACTTT. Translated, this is CASSIEWSSYNSPLHF.